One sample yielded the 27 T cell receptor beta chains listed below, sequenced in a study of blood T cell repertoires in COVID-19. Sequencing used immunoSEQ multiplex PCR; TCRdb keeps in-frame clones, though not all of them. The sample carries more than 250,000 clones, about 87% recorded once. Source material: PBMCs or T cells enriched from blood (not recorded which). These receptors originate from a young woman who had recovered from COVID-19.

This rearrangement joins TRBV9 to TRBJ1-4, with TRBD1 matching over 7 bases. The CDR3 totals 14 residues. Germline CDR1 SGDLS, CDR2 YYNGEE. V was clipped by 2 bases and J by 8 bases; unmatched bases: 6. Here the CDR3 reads CASSVDGTDEKLFF. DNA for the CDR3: TGTGCCAGCAGCGTCGATGGGACAGACGAAAAACTGTTTTTT.

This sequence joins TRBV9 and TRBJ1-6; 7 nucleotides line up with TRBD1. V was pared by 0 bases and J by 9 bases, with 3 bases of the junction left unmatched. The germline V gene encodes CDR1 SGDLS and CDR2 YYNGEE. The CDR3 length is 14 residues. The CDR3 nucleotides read TGTGCCAGCAGCGTAGGGGCAGGGGGTTCACCCCTCCACTTT. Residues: CASSVGAGGSPLHF.

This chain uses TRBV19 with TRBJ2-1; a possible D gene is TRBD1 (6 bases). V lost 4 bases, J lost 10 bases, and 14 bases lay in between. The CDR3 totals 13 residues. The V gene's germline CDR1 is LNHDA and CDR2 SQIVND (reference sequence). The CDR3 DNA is TGTGCCAGTAGTACGCGACAGGTCCAGGAGCAGTTCTTC. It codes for CASSTRQVQEQFF.

The CDR3 here is CASSLLQRGGYEQYF. The CDR3 coding sequence is TGTGCCAGCAGCTTATTACAAAGGGGGGGTTACGAGCAGTACTTC. V gene TRBV11-2 combines with J gene TRBJ2-7; tentatively, D is TRBD2 (7 bases). This CDR3 region has 15 residues. Trimming shortened V by 2 bases and J by 4 bases, and 15 bases separated the two germline ends. In germline, CDR1 is SGHAT, CDR2 FQNNGV.

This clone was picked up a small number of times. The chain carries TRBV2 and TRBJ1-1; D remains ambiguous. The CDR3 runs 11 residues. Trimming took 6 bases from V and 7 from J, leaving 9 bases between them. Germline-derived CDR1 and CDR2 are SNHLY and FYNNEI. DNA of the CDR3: TGTGCCAGCAGGAACGGTATTGAAGCTTTCTTT. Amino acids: CASRNGIEAFF.

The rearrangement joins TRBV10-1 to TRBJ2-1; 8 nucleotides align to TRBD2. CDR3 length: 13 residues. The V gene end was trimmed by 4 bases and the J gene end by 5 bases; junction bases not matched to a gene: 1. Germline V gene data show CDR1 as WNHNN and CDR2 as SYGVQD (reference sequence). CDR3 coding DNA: TGCGCCAGCAGTGCGGGGGGGAACAATGAGCAGTTCTTC. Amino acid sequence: CASSAGGNNEQFF.

The CDR3 loop is CASSLSPGSSGNTIYF. The CDR3 DNA reads as TGTGCCAGCAGCTTAAGTCCGGGTAGCTCTGGAAACACCATATATTTT. The J gene is TRBJ1-3, the V gene TRBV7-3; unclear D gene. The CDR3 contains 16 residues. The germline gives CDR1 SGHTA, CDR2 FQGTGA. Trimming cost V 1 base and J 0 bases, with 10 bases left between them.

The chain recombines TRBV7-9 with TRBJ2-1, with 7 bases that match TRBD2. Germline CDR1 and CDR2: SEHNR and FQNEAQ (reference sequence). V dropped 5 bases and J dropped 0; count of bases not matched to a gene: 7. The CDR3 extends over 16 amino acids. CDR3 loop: CASSPVGGSSYNEQFF. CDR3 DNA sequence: TGTGCCAGCAGCCCCGTCGGGGGGAGCTCCTACAATGAGCAGTTCTTC.

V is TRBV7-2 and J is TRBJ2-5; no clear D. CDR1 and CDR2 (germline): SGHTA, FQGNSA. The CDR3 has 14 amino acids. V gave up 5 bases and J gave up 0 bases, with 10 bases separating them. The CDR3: CASSLKMYQETQYF. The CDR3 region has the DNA TGTGCCAGCAGCCTAAAGATGTACCAAGAGACCCAGTACTTC.

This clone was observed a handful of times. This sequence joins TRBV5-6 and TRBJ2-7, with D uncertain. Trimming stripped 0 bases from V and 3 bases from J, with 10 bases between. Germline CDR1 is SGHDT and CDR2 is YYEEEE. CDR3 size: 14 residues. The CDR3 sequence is CASSLALLVYEQYF. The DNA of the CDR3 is TGTGCCAGCAGCTTGGCCTTACTCGTCTACGAGCAGTACTTC.

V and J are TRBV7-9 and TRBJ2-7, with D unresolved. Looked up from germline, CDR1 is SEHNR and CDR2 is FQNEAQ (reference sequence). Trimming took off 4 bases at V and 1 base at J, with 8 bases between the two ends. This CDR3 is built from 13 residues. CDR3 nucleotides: TGTGCCAGCAGCTCTGGAGCTTCCTACGAGCAGTACTTC. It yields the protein CASSSGASYEQYF.

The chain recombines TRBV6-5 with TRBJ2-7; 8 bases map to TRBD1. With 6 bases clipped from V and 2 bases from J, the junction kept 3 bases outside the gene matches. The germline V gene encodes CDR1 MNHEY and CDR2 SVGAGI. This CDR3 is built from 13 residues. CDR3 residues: CASSRDRTYEQYF. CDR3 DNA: TGTGCCAGCAGCCGGGACAGGACCTACGAGCAGTACTTC.

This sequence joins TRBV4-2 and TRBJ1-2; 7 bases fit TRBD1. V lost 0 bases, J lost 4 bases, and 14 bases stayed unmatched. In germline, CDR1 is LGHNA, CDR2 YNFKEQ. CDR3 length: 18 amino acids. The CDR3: CASSQDGPWTGGSYGYTF. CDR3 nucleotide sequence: TGTGCCAGCAGCCAAGATGGGCCCTGGACAGGCGGAAGCTATGGCTACACCTTC.

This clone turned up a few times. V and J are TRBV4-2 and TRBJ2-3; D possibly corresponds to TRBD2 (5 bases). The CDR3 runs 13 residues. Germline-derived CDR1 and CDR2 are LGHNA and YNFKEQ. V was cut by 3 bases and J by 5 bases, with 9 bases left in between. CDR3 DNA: TGTGCCAGCAGCCAGTCAGAGGGAGATACGCAGTATTTT. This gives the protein CASSQSEGDTQYF.

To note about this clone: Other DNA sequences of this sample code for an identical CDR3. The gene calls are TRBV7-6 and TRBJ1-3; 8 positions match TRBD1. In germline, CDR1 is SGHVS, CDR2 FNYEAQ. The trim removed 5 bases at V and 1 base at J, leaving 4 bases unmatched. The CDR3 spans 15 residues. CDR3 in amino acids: CASSPRTGSGNTIYF. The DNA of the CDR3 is TGTGCCAGCAGCCCGAGGACAGGGTCTGGAAACACCATATATTTT.

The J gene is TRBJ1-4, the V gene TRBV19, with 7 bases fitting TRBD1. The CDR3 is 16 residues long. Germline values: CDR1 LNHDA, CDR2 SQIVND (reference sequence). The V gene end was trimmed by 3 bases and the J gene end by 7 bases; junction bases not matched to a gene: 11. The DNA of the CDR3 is TGTGCCAGTAGTATCAAACGCACCTACAGGGGTGAAAAACTGTTTTTT. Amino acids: CASSIKRTYRGEKLFF.

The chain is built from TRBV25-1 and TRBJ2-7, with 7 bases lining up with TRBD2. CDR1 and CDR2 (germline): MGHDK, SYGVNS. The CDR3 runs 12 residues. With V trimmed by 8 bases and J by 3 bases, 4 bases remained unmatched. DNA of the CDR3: TGTGCCAGCCTTGGGGGGGGCTACGAGCAGTACTTC. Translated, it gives CASLGGGYEQYF.

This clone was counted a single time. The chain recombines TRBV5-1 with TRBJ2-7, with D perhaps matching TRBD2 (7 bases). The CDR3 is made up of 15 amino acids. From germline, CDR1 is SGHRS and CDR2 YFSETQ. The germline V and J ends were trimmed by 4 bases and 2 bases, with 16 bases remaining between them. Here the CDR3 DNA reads TGCGCCAGCAGCCCCCCTGGGAGGGACACCTACGAGCAGTACTTC. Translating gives CASSPPGRDTYEQYF.

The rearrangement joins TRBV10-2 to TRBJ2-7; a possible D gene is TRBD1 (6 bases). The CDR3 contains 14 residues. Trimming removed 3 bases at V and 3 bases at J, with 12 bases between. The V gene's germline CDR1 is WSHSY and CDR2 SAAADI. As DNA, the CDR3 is TGCGCCAGCAGTGATTCCGGACAGATCTACGAGCAGTACTTC. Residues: CASSDSGQIYEQYF.

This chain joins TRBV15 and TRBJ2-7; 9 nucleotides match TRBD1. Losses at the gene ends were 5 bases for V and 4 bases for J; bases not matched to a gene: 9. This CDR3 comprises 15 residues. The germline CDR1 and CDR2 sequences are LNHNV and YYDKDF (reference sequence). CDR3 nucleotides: TGTGCCACCAGCCGACGAGGGACAGGGATGTACGAGCAGTACTTC. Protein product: CATSRRGTGMYEQYF.

Written as DNA, the CDR3 is TGTGCCAGCAGTCCCGGGACAGGGAGACTTTTTAGCTCCTACAATGAGCAGTTCTTC. Translated, it gives CASSPGTGRLFSSYNEQFF. This chain joins TRBV27 and TRBJ2-1; the match to TRBD1 covers 9 bases. CDR1 is MNHEY, CDR2 SMNVEV, per germline (reference sequence). This CDR3 region has 19 residues. After removal of 5 bases from V and 0 bases from J, the junction contained 14 bases not matched to a gene.

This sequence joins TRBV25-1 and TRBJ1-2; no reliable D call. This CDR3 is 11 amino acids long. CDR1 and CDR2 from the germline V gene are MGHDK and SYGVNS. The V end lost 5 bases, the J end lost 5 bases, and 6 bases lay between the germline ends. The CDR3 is CASSPGYGYTF. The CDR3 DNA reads TGTGCCAGCAGTCCCGGGTATGGCTACACCTTC.

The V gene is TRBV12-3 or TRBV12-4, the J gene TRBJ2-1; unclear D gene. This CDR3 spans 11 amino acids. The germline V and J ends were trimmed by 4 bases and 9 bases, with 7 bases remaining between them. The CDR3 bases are TGTGCCAGCAGTTCGTACGGTGAGCAGTTCTTC. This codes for CASSSYGEQFF.

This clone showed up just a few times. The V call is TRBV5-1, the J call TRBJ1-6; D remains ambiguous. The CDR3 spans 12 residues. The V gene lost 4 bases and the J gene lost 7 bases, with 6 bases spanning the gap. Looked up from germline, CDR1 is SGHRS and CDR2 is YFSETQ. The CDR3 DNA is TGCGCCAGCAGCGCCGGGAATTCACCCCTCCACTTT. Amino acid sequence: CASSAGNSPLHF.

The CDR3 DNA reads as TGTGCCAGCAGCGCTGACAATTCTGGAAACACCATATATTTT. It translates to CASSADNSGNTIYF. V is TRBV7-6 and J is TRBJ1-3, with D unresolved. V shed 5 bases and J shed 1 base, with 9 bases lying between them. Germline V gene data show CDR1 as SGHVS and CDR2 as FNYEAQ. This CDR3 has 14 amino acids.

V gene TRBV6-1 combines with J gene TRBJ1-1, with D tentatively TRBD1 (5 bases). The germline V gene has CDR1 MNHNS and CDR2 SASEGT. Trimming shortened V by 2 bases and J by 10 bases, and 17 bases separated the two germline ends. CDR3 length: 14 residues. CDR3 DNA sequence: TGTGCCAGCAGTGAACCAAGGGGCGGGACGGGAGCTTTCTTT. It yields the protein CASSEPRGGTGAFF.

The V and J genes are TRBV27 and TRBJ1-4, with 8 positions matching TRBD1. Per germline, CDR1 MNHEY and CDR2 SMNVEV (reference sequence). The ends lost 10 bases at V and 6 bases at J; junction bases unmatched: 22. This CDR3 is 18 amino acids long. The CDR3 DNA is TGTGCCAACCCGATCCGACTGAAACCGGGACAGGAGGATGAAAAACTGTTTTTT. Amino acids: CANPIRLKPGQEDEKLFF. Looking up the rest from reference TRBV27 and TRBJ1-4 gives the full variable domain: EAQVTQNPRYLITVTGKKLTVTCSQNMNHEYMSWYRQDPGLGLRQIYYSMNVEVTDKGDVPEGYKVSRKEKRNFPLILESPSPNQTSLYFCANPIRLKPGQEDEKLFFGSGTQLSVL.